The clone carrying this TCR beta chain has a single count. This entry belongs to a study of blood T cell repertoires in COVID-19. Looking at the study overall: Donors in the United States, Italy and Spain gave samples during acute or convalescent COVID-19. Sources were T cells, B-cell-depleted T cells, or PBMCs; the material itself was cDNA or gDNA.

Original methodology: Nucleated cell number was recorded as an estimate derived from reference gene primer amplification. Measured with immunoSEQ multiplex PCR; TCRdb has only the in-frame clones, and not every one. Clone size and the V and J calls come from that table; the DNA yielded D and trimming. Here the sample spans roughly 81,000 clones, 70% to 90% being singletons. The CDR3 is made up of 13 amino acids. Deletions cut 5 bases from V and 6 bases from J, with 8 bases between. Germline V gives CDR1 MDHEN, CDR2 SYDVKM. The receptor's source is a man aged 25-45 years with acute or convalescent COVID-19. Sample: peripheral blood. The chain has TRBV28 and TRBJ1-6; D may be TRBD1 (5 bases). CDR3 DNA: TGTGCCAGCAGTCCCGACAGTAATTCACCCCTCCACTTT. It yields the protein CASSPDSNSPLHF. Variable domain in full (rest from reference TRBV28 and TRBJ1-6): DVKVTQSSRYLVKRTGEKVFLECVQDMDHENMFWYRQDPGLGLRLIYFSYDVKMKEKGDIPEGYSVSREKKERFSLILESASTNQTSMYLCASSPDSNSPLHFGNGTRLTVT.